This TCR beta chain stems from a study of blood T cell repertoires in COVID-19. On the study more broadly: Samples came from the United States, Italy and Spain, spanning acute and convalescent COVID-19. Sources were T cells, B-cell-depleted T cells, or PBMCs; the material itself was cDNA or gDNA.

Authors' analysis steps: From reference gene primer amplification, estimates of nucleated cell counts were derived. The repertoire was sequenced with immunoSEQ multiplex PCR; TCRdb's copy has only in-frame clones and lacks some. The V and J calls and clone size were taken over from that table, and D and trimming were inferred from the DNA. Counted here are tens of thousands of clones, about 89% occurring once; the ten biggest clones make up around 2.8%. The CDR3 is made up of 19 amino acids. Seattle cases were enrolled at active infection and followed longitudinally. The sequenced sample was peripheral blood. The clonotype comes from a man aged 50 to 60 with COVID-19, enrolled during active disease. The rearrangement links TRBV21-1 to TRBJ1-3; the table's D call of TRBD1 was not tested on the DNA. TRBV21-1 is designated a pseudogene. CDR3 sequence reads: CASSKGDRPKSSSGNTIYF. Written as DNA, the CDR3 is TGTGCCAGCAGCAAAGGGGACAGGCCAAAATCCAGCTCTGGAAACACCATATATTTT.